A selection of T cell receptor beta chains follows, all from one sample in a study of CD8 T cells in ankylosing spondylitis. One entry per CDR3 protein, called by TCRdb with MiXCR from the 5' RACE reads. The sample shows 180,000 or so distinct CDR3 sequences, around a tenth of them seen only once. Sequencing input: blood, either unsorted or a sorted T cell fraction (not recorded which). The receptors shown here come from a male donor with ankylosing spondylitis or in good health (not recorded which). CDR3s include the opening cysteine and the closing phenylalanine or tryptophan. The D gene is left open where the match is weak. Clone size appears in some rows only: once, few, many, or a class for an expanded clone.

J | V | size | D | DNA | CDR3
TRBJ2-1 | TRBV6-1 | - | - | TGTGCCAGCAGCCCCGAGGCGGGACCTTATTACAATGAGCAGTTCTTC | CASSPEAGPYYNEQFF
TRBJ1-1 | TRBV6-5 | many | - | TGTGCCAGCAGTTACAGGCTGGGCACTGAAGCTTTCTTT | CASSYRLGTEAFF
TRBJ2-4 | TRBV3-1 | - | TRBD2 | TGTGCCAGCAGCCCGAGGACTAGCGGGGGAGACATTCAGTACTTC | CASSPRTSGGDIQYF
TRBJ2-7 | TRBV6-1 | - | TRBD1 | TGTGCCAGTCAGCAAAATCGGGACAGGCCCTACGAGCAGTACTTC | CASQQNRDRPYEQYF
TRBJ1-1 | TRBV7-2 | - | - | TGTGCCAGCAGCTTAGTTCCCGCCAACACTGAAGCTTTCTTT | CASSLVPANTEAFF
TRBJ2-1 | TRBV19 | - | TRBD1 | TGTGCCAGTAGTTTAACAGGGGGCAGCTACAATGAGCAGTTCTTC | CASSLTGGSYNEQFF
TRBJ1-1 | TRBV5-1 | few | TRBD1 | TGCGCCAGCGGCGGAGGGGGACAGGGGAACACTGAAGCTTTCTTT | CASGGGGQGNTEAFF
TRBJ1-2 | TRBV30 | few | TRBD1 | TGTGCCTGGGCCCGGACAGGAGGCTACACCTTC | CAWARTGGYTF
TRBJ2-7 | TRBV11-2 | - | - | TGTGCCAGCAGCTTAGCCGCCGCGGGCGGGACCTACGAGCAGTACTTC | CASSLAAAGGTYEQYF
TRBJ2-1 | TRBV3-1 | - | - | TGTGCCAGCAGCCAAGGGAACAGGGTCCGTGAGCAGTTCTTC | CASSQGNRVREQFF
TRBJ1-1 | TRBV6-2/TRBV6-3 | few | TRBD1 | TGTGCCAGTCACGCCAAGGACAGGAGGGGCACTGAAGCTTTCTTT | CASHAKDRRGTEAFF
TRBJ1-2 | TRBV20-1 | - | - | TGCAGTGCTAGGAATGAGGGCAGCTACTATGGCTACACCTTC | CSARNEGSYYGYTF